These T cell receptor beta chains were read from a single sample in a study of cytomegalovirus exposure and HLA in healthy donors. Repertoires were generated with immunoSEQ multiplex PCR, while TCRdb's copy carries only in-frame clones and drops some. The sample includes around 200,000 clones, approximately 83% seen only once; the top ten take 10%. The sample comprised PBMCs. These receptor sequences come from a woman aged 50 to 60 in good health and CMV-seropositive. CDR3s leave out the opening cysteine and the closing phenylalanine or tryptophan. The D gene is left open where the match is weak.

d_call,cdr3_length,j_call,v_call,cdr3_aa
-,14,TRBJ1-2,TRBV19,ASSIWGKGDGYGYT
-,14,TRBJ1-6,TRBV7-3,ASSLTGYRDNSPLH
-,12,TRBJ1-5,TRBV6-1,ASNLDRLRQPQH
-,12,-,TRBV5-1,ASRRDGSSYEQY
TRBD1,13,TRBJ1-2,TRBV28,ASSTGDSLNYGYT
TRBD2,16,TRBJ2-2,TRBV5-5,ASSLGLAGGWNTGELF
TRBD1,13,TRBJ1-5,TRBV28,ASRDRDLTNQPQH
-,13,TRBJ2-7,TRBV28,ASSPPLMAGYEQY
-,11,TRBJ2-1,TRBV6-4,ASSNNRNNEQF
TRBD1,14,TRBJ1-1,TRBV5-5,ASSLERGRGYTEAF
-,11,TRBJ1-2,TRBV19,ATLQVNNYGYT
TRBD1,12,TRBJ1-2,TRBV7-2,ASSIQGDHYGYT
-,14,TRBJ1-1,TRBV10-3,AISDIFGLHPAEAF
TRBD1,12,TRBJ1-1,TRBV25-1,ASRKTGEGTEAF
TRBD1,14,TRBJ2-1,TRBV7-9,ASSAQTGGEFYEQF
-,13,TRBJ2-7,TRBV7-9,ASSSPTAWPYEQY
-,13,TRBJ2-7,TRBV5-1,ASSLGGDISYEQY
-,12,TRBJ1-4,TRBV2,ASRRGIGNEKLF
-,9,TRBJ2-7,TRBV20-1,SAKENYEQY
-,13,TRBJ1-4,TRBV2,ASSEFGTPGEKLF
TRBD1,14,TRBJ1-4,TRBV27,ASSRFTGQGYEKLF
-,10,TRBJ2-7,TRBV30,AWAKGDYEQY
-,13,TRBJ1-1,TRBV6-1,ASSELAGGNTEAF
-,13,TRBJ1-2,TRBV6-5,ASSIIQGSNYGYT
-,13,TRBJ2-5,TRBV9,ASSVDSTGEETQY
TRBD1,14,TRBJ1-2,TRBV4-3,ASSQEEGQGEGGYT
-,10,TRBJ1-2,TRBV25-1,ASSESVYGYT
-,13,TRBJ2-7,TRBV5-1,ASSFGAQSSYEQY
-,13,TRBJ2-3,TRBV4-2,ASSQDPLAADTQY
-,13,TRBJ1-3,TRBV25-1,ASSAFRGLGNTIY
-,11,TRBJ1-1,TRBV5-1,ASSFSVNTEAF